The T cell receptor beta chain under discussion was sequenced for a study of shared clonotypes between healthy human individuals. On the study more broadly: Contributing individuals were a couple of females and three males aged 18 to 49.

V lost 1 base, J lost 0 bases, and 12 bases lay in between. Germline V gene lookup returns CDR1 SEHNR and CDR2 FQNEAQ (reference sequence). The CDR3 is 16 amino acids. General study results and limits: Naive subsets tended to show greater estimated richness than memory subsets.

Sequencing used immunoSEQ multiplex PCR; TCRdb keeps in-frame clones, though not all of them. The sample carries approximately 1.5 million clones, 98% recorded once. With regard to this clone: Its target is unknown.

Sequenced sample: naive CD4+ T cells sorted from blood. Subset given: CD45RA+ positively selected. The chain has TRBV7-9 and TRBJ1-1; no clear D. The sequence derives from a man aged 30 to 39 in good health. This CDR3 reads CASSLGVMQLNTEAFF. CDR3 nucleotides: TGTGCCAGCAGCTTAGGGGTCATGCAATTGAACACTGAAGCTTTCTTT. The full variable domain, in which reference TRBV7-9 and TRBJ1-1 provide the parts outside the CDR3, is DTGVSQNPRHKITKRGQNVTFRCDPISEHNRLYWYRQTLGQGPEFLTYFQNEAQLEKSRLLSDRFSAERPKGSFSTLEIQRTEQGDSAMYLCASSLGVMQLNTEAFFGQGTRLTVV.